The clone carrying this TCR beta chain occurred a few times. The assay was immunoSEQ multiplex PCR, and TCRdb's table has in-frame clones only and misses some. In the table there are more than 85,000 clones, about four fifths of which are singletons. The data belong to a study of blood T cell repertoires in COVID-19. Across the study: Material from acute and convalescent COVID-19 was sourced from the United States, Italy and Spain.

CDR1 ENHRY and CDR2 SYGVKD come from the germline V gene. The CDR3 runs to 16 residues. Trimming took off 2 bases at V and 0 bases at J, with 10 bases between the two ends. The sample was peripheral blood. This clonotype was obtained from a woman aged 55-69 years with acute or convalescent COVID-19. The rearrangement joins TRBV10-3 to TRBJ2-2; tentative D call: TRBD1 (5 bases). The CDR3 loop reads CAISEPDKSNTGELFF. In DNA form, the CDR3 reads TGTGCCATCAGTGAGCCGGACAAATCGAACACCGGGGAGCTGTTTTTT.